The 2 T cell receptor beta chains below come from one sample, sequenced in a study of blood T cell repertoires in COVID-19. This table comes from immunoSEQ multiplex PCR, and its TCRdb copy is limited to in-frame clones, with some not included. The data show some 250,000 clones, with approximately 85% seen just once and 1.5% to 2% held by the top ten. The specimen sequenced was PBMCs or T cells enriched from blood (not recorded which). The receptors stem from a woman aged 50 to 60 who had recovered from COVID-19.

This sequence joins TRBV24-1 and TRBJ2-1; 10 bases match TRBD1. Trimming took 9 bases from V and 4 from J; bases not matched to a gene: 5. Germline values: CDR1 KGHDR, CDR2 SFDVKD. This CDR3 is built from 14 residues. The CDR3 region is CATSGTGAYNEQFF. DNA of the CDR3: TGTGCCACCTCCGGGACAGGGGCTTACAATGAGCAGTTCTTC.

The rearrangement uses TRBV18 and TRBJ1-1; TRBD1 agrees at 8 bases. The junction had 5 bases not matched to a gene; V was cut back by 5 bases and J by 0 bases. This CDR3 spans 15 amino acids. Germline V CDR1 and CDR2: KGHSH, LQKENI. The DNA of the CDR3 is TGTGCCAGCTCAGTGCGACAGGGGATGAACACTGAAGCTTTCTTT. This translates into CASSVRQGMNTEAFF.